The clone carrying this T cell receptor beta chain was observed many times. The antigen is not known. TCR beta libraries were made by quantitative 5'-RACE with molecular barcodes. TCRdb analysed the 5' RACE reads with MiXCR anew, one entry per CDR3 protein. In the table there are about 200,000 distinct CDR3 sequences, about a quarter of which are singletons. The sample originates from a study of CD8 T cells in ankylosing spondylitis. Whole-study findings and limits: Researchers reportedly found disease-linked clones significantly enriched in matched ankylosing spondylitis synovial fluid.

The sequence came from a male donor with ankylosing spondylitis or in good health (not recorded which). Sequences were obtained from blood, either unsorted or a sorted T cell fraction (not recorded which).

Here the CDR3 DNA reads TGTGCCAGCAGCTTAGATTACGGGAGCTCCTACGAGCAGTACTTC. Protein sequence: CASSLDYGSSYEQYF. This chain links TRBV7-2 with TRBJ2-7, with D perhaps matching TRBD2 (6 bases). Germline CDR1 is SGHTA and CDR2 is FQGNSA. The CDR3 contains 15 residues. The V end lost 1 base, the J end lost 0 bases, and 10 bases lay between the germline ends. The variable domain in full, with the rest retrieved from reference TRBV7-2 and TRBJ2-7, is GAGVSQSPSNKVTEKGKDVELRCDPISGHTALYWYRQSLGQGLEFLIYFQGNSAPDKSGLPSDRFSAERTGGSVSTLTIQRTQQEDSAVYLCASSLDYGSSYEQYFGPGTRLTVT.